This T cell receptor beta chain was recovered during a study of tumor and adjacent non-tumor tissue in lung cancer. Notes on the study in general: Top 100 clones took a larger repertoire share in normal lung.

Germline V gene lookup returns CDR1 SGHAT and CDR2 FQDESV (reference sequence). The CDR3 is 15 amino acids. This clonotype was detected only once. Its antigen is undetermined. One end of the junction does not line up with germline, which may come from a read error. TCRbeta libraries were built with three rounds of nested PCR, modified from ARM-PCR. TCRdb itself ran the multiplex PCR reads through MiXCR, one entry per CDR3 protein. The sample yields tens of thousands of distinct CDR3 sequences, roughly 66% seen once. No cell sorting was done before RNA was extracted from the tissue. The chain is built from TRBV11-1 and TRBJ1-1; possible D gene TRBD1, 5 bases. Input material: lung tumor tissue. This receptor was obtained from a man aged 60-69 years with non-small cell lung cancer. CDR3 bases: TGTGACAGCAGCTTTAAGAGGGGCCCCGACACTGAAGCTTTCTTT. The encoded protein is CDSSFKRGPDTEAFF.